The 29 T cell receptor beta chains below were found in one sample sequenced in a study of blood T cell repertoires in COVID-19. The protocol was immunoSEQ multiplex PCR, while the TCRdb copy is restricted to in-frame clones and leaves out a portion. The table shows over 100,000 clones, with approximately 88% occurring only once. Material for sequencing was peripheral blood. Source of these receptors: a man aged 50-60 years with acute or convalescent COVID-19.

The chain uses TRBV6-6 and TRBJ1-2; D is unresolved. From germline, CDR1 is MNHNY and CDR2 SVGAGI (reference sequence). Trimming removed 2 bases at V and 2 bases at J, with 3 bases between. This CDR3 has 12 amino acids. The CDR3: CASSYANYGYTF. CDR3 DNA: TGTGCCAGCAGTTACGCGAACTATGGCTACACCTTC.

This chain connects TRBV9 to TRBJ2-3, with 10 nucleotides matching TRBD2. V gave up 0 bases and J gave up 2 bases; unmatched junction bases: 3. This CDR3 is 16 amino acids long. Germline lookup yields CDR1 SGDLS and CDR2 YYNGEE. The CDR3 loop reads CASSVGLAGATDTQYF. CDR3 in DNA: TGTGCCAGCAGCGTAGGGCTAGCGGGAGCCACAGATACGCAGTATTTT.

The chain couples TRBV6-2 or TRBV6-3 to TRBJ1-4; 10 nucleotides align to TRBD1. The CDR3 totals 16 residues. The germline V gene has CDR1 MNHEY and CDR2 SVGEGT. V was pared by 5 bases and J by 6 bases, with 9 bases of the junction left unmatched. Here the CDR3 reads CASSPYTGTGDEKLFF. As DNA, the CDR3 is TGTGCCAGCAGTCCGTATACGGGGACAGGGGATGAAAAACTGTTTTTT.

The CDR3 loop reads CASSLGLETGELFF. The CDR3 nucleotides are TGTGCCAGCAGCTTGGGACTAGAGACCGGGGAGCTGTTTTTT. This rearrangement joins TRBV5-6 to TRBJ2-2; TRBD2 might be the D (6 bases). V was pared by 0 bases and J by 5 bases, with 8 bases between. Germline V gene sequence: CDR1 SGHDT, CDR2 YYEEEE. The CDR3 is made up of 14 amino acids.

Regarding this clone: Other DNA sequences within the sample encode an identical CDR3. This rearrangement joins TRBV9 to TRBJ2-3, with 9 positions matching TRBD2. CDR1 and CDR2 (germline): SGDLS, YYNGEE. J gave up 1 base and V 0 bases, and 3 bases lay outside the gene matches. This CDR3 contains 16 residues. CDR3 region: CASSVGLAGGTDTQYF. The DNA of the CDR3 is TGTGCCAGCAGCGTAGGATTAGCGGGGGGCACAGATACGCAGTATTTT.

The V and J genes are TRBV9 and TRBJ2-5, with 8 bases identical to TRBD2. This CDR3 comprises 16 residues. Germline V gene lookup returns CDR1 SGDLS and CDR2 YYNGEE. With V trimmed by 0 bases and J by 5 bases, 9 bases remained unmatched. The CDR3 DNA reads as TGTGCCAGCAGCGTAGACGCGGGGGGCTTGGGGGAGACCCAGTACTTC. Amino acid sequence: CASSVDAGGLGETQYF.

The genes are TRBV12-3 or TRBV12-4 and TRBJ1-2; 7 bases map to TRBD1. The V gene end was trimmed by 6 bases and the J gene end by 5 bases; junction bases not matched to a gene: 6. The CDR3 contains 13 residues. The CDR3 reads CASSLTQGYGYTF. The CDR3, as DNA: TGTGCCAGCAGCCTAACACAGGGGTATGGCTACACCTTC.

The genes are TRBV6-4 and TRBJ2-2; TRBD1 might be the D (5 bases). Per the germline V gene, CDR1 is MRHNA and CDR2 is SNTAGT. The CDR3 is made up of 13 amino acids. V lost 4 bases, J lost 8 bases, and 11 bases lay in between. DNA for the CDR3: TGTGCCAGCAGTGGGACAAATCTGGGGGAGCTGTTTTTT. Its translation is CASSGTNLGELFF.

The chain joins TRBV18 to TRBJ1-1; D not certain. V shed 4 bases and J shed 0 bases, with 6 bases lying between them. The V gene's germline CDR1 is KGHSH and CDR2 LQKENI. CDR3 size: 13 residues. This CDR3 is CASSQTLNTEAFF. DNA for the CDR3: TGTGCCAGCTCACAAACACTGAACACTGAAGCTTTCTTT.

In its sample, this clone was seen once. V is TRBV5-1 and J is TRBJ2-7; 14 bases are a match to TRBD2. CDR1 and CDR2 from the germline V gene are SGHRS and YFSETQ. The length of the CDR3 is 14 residues. The trim removed 2 bases at V and 6 bases at J, leaving 1 base unmatched. The CDR3 DNA sequence: TGCGCCAGCAGCTTAGGGACTAGCGGGAGCGAGCAGTACTTC. Its protein product is CASSLGTSGSEQYF.

V usage is TRBV30 and J usage is TRBJ1-2; unclear D gene. This CDR3 spans 10 amino acids. The V gene's germline CDR1 is GTSNPN and CDR2 SVGIG (reference sequence). V lost 7 bases, J lost 2 bases, and 5 bases lay in between. The CDR3, as DNA: TGTGCCTATCTAAACTATGGCTACACCTTC. Translation gives CAYLNYGYTF.

V usage is TRBV5-1 and J usage is TRBJ1-4; 8 bases match TRBD1. The CDR3 contains 14 residues. V shed 3 bases and J 3 bases; nucleotides not matched to a gene: 1. Germline V gives CDR1 SGHRS, CDR2 YFSETQ. CDR3 region: CASSSGGSNEKLFF. The CDR3 coding sequence is TGCGCCAGCAGCTCAGGGGGCTCTAATGAAAAACTGTTTTTT.

This clone has just one count. The genes are TRBV7-2 and TRBJ2-7; D possibly corresponds to TRBD1 (6 bases). Trimming took 2 bases from V and 7 from J, leaving 18 bases between them. The CDR3 spans 15 residues. Germline lookup yields CDR1 SGHTA and CDR2 FQGNSA. CDR3 DNA: TGTGCCAGCAGCTTAAGTTCCCATCGGACAGTTGAGCAGTACTTC. As protein: CASSLSSHRTVEQYF. The full variable domain, rest sourced from reference TRBV7-2 and TRBJ2-7, is GAGVSQSPSNKVTEKGKDVELRCDPISGHTALYWYRQSLGQGLEFLIYFQGNSAPDKSGLPSDRFSAERTGGSVSTLTIQRTQQEDSAVYLCASSLSSHRTVEQYFGPGTRLTVT.

The gene calls are TRBV7-8 and TRBJ2-5, with 7 bases fitting TRBD1. Germline loops: CDR1 SGHVS, CDR2 FQNEAQ. V lost 1 base and J lost 2; bases outside the gene matches: 7. The CDR3 contains 16 residues. CDR3 sequence reads: CASSLESTGQQETQYF. The CDR3 bases are TGTGCCAGCAGCTTAGAATCCACGGGACAGCAAGAGACCCAGTACTTC.

This chain uses TRBV6-5 with TRBJ1-2; TRBD1 agrees at 9 bases. The CDR3 covers 15 residues. Per the germline V gene, CDR1 is MNHEY and CDR2 is SVGAGI. V lost 2 bases, J lost 6 bases, and 7 bases stayed unmatched. The chain's CDR3 is CASSYRDRAGDGYTF. The CDR3 DNA reads as TGTGCCAGCAGTTACCGGGACAGGGCAGGAGATGGCTACACCTTC.

For the CDR3, the DNA is TGTGCCAGCCTGGGAGGGGGACAGAACACCGGGGAGCTGTTTTTT. Translated: CASLGGGQNTGELFF. V usage is TRBV27 and J usage is TRBJ2-2, with a weak D call TRBD2 (7 bases). Trimming pared 8 bases from V and 1 base from J, leaving 14 bases between. The CDR3 contains 15 residues. Germline lookup yields CDR1 MNHEY and CDR2 SMNVEV (reference sequence).

This clone came up once. The V and J genes are TRBV6-5 and TRBJ2-2; 12 bases match TRBD2. J gave up 6 bases and V 11 bases, and 10 bases lay outside the gene matches. The CDR3 runs to 15 residues. Germline V gives CDR1 MNHEY, CDR2 SVGAGI. Here the CDR3 reads CAGTGLAGGPGELFF. The CDR3 DNA follows: TGTGCCGGGACAGGGCTAGCGGGAGGGCCCGGGGAGCTGTTTTTT.

The chain has TRBV10-3 and TRBJ1-5; D is perhaps TRBD1 (6 bases). V lost 4 bases and J 2 bases, leaving 9 bases between the germline ends. This CDR3 is built from 14 residues. Per germline, CDR1 ENHRY and CDR2 SYGVKD. The CDR3 is CAISASGGNQPQHF. CDR3 in DNA: TGTGCCATCAGTGCGTCAGGGGGCAATCAGCCCCAGCATTTT.

This chain links TRBV6-5 with TRBJ1-2; 7 bases map to TRBD1. Germline lookup yields CDR1 MNHEY and CDR2 SVGAGI. With 8 bases clipped from V and 7 bases from J, the junction kept 4 bases outside the gene matches. CDR3 length equals 11 residues. The CDR3 reads CASSQGGGYTF. The CDR3 bases are TGTGCCAGCTCCCAGGGGGGTGGCTACACCTTC.

The chain joins TRBV7-8 to TRBJ2-1, with D unresolved. Trimming took off 5 bases at V and 9 bases at J, with 20 bases between the two ends. The germline CDR1 and CDR2 sequences are SGHVS and FQNEAQ. The CDR3 extends over 15 amino acids. The CDR3, as DNA: TGTGCCAGCAGCCATCAAATGGGTCCCTGGAGTGAGCAGTTCTTC. Amino acid sequence: CASSHQMGPWSEQFF.

J is TRBJ1-3 and V is TRBV28, with 7 bases fitting TRBD1. Germline V gene sequence: CDR1 MDHEN, CDR2 SYDVKM. V lost 10 bases, J lost 2 bases, and 14 bases stayed unmatched. The CDR3 contains 16 residues. The CDR3 loop is CATRRYNRGPGNTIYF. The CDR3 DNA reads as TGTGCCACACGAAGATACAACAGGGGACCTGGAAACACCATATATTTT. The entire variable domain, with the rest obtained from reference TRBV28 and TRBJ1-3, is as follows: DVKVTQSSRYLVKRTGEKVFLECVQDMDHENMFWYRQDPGLGLRLIYFSYDVKMKEKGDIPEGYSVSREKKERFSLILESASTNQTSMYLCATRRYNRGPGNTIYFGEGSWLTVV.

This sequence joins TRBV7-2 and TRBJ2-7, with 11 bases aligning to TRBD2. This CDR3 is 16 amino acids long. The V and J ends lost 1 base and 2 bases, in that order; junction bases with no gene match: 4. Germline V gene sequence: CDR1 SGHTA, CDR2 FQGNSA. The CDR3 reads CASSLGASGRTYEQYF. The CDR3 DNA sequence: TGTGCCAGCAGCTTAGGTGCTAGCGGGAGGACCTACGAGCAGTACTTC. Looking up the rest from reference TRBV7-2 and TRBJ2-7 gives the full variable domain: GAGVSQSPSNKVTEKGKDVELRCDPISGHTALYWYRQSLGQGLEFLIYFQGNSAPDKSGLPSDRFSAERTGGSVSTLTIQRTQQEDSAVYLCASSLGASGRTYEQYFGPGTRLTVT.

The chain carries TRBV7-2 and TRBJ1-2; TRBD1 matches 8 bases. The length of the CDR3 is 15 residues. Germline V gene data show CDR1 as SGHTA and CDR2 as FQGNSA. V shed 5 bases and J 6 bases; nucleotides not matched to a gene: 11. The chain's CDR3 is CASSMTGDVWDGYTF. DNA for the CDR3: TGTGCCAGCAGCATGACAGGGGACGTGTGGGATGGCTACACCTTC.

The chain has TRBV7-9 and TRBJ1-1; D might be TRBD1 (6 bases). CDR1 is SEHNR, CDR2 FQNEAQ, per germline (reference sequence). The CDR3 is made up of 15 amino acids. V lost 2 bases, J lost 3 bases, and 13 bases lay in between. The CDR3 loop reads CASSLLTGVHTEAFF. The CDR3 nucleotides are TGTGCCAGCAGCTTATTGACAGGTGTACACACTGAAGCTTTCTTT.

The count of this clone is one. V and J are TRBV9 and TRBJ2-1; TRBD2 matches 11 bases. V lost 0 bases to trimming and J lost 8 bases; unmatched junction nucleotides: 13. CDR1 and CDR2 from the germline V gene are SGDLS and YYNGEE. CDR3 length equals 18 residues. Here the CDR3 reads CASSVAVAGGPFFYEQFF. Here the CDR3 DNA reads TGTGCCAGCAGCGTAGCGGTAGCGGGGGGGCCTTTTTTTTATGAGCAGTTCTTC.

This rearrangement joins TRBV5-6 to TRBJ1-4; 8 nucleotides align to TRBD1. The CDR3 consists of 14 residues. In germline, CDR1 is SGHDT, CDR2 YYEEEE. J was trimmed by 8 bases and V by 0 bases; bases with no gene match: 3. The CDR3 nucleotides read TGTGCCAGCAGCTTGGCAGGGGGCAGGGAAAAACTGTTTTTT. Its protein is CASSLAGGREKLFF.

The chain has TRBV2 and TRBJ2-5; 8 bases match TRBD1. The V segment lost 6 bases and the J segment 5 bases; nucleotides outside the gene matches: 14. The CDR3 covers 16 residues. Germline assignment: CDR1 SNHLY and CDR2 FYNNEI. The CDR3 region has the DNA TGTGCCAGCAGAGCCGGACAGGGAGGCCCGTGGGAGACCCAGTACTTC. This codes for CASRAGQGGPWETQYF.

The genes are TRBV4-1 and TRBJ2-2, with TRBD2 matching over 14 bases. The J segment lost 8 bases and the V segment lost 4 bases, leaving 6 bases of the junction unmatched. Germline-derived CDR1 and CDR2 are MGHRA and YSYEKL. The CDR3 extends over 16 amino acids. The CDR3 region has the DNA TGCGCCAGCAGCCGGGGACTAGCGGGGGCGGCTGGGGAGCTGTTTTTT. Translated: CASSRGLAGAAGELFF.

The chain carries TRBV2 and TRBJ1-2; 9 positions agree with TRBD1. CDR1 is SNHLY, CDR2 FYNNEI, per germline. This CDR3 is 14 amino acids long. The V and J ends lost 4 bases and 8 bases, in that order; junction bases with no gene match: 8. CDR3 bases: TGTGCCAGCAGTGGGACAGGGGATTCAAGGGGCTACACCTTC. Translating gives CASSGTGDSRGYTF.